This passage covers 22 T cell receptor beta chains from one sample sequenced in a study of blood T cell repertoires in COVID-19. Sequencing used immunoSEQ multiplex PCR; TCRdb keeps in-frame clones, though not all of them. The sample yields some 74,000 clones, over 65% seen once. Material for sequencing was peripheral blood. The receptors here all came from a woman older than 75 with acute or convalescent COVID-19.

DNA for the CDR3: TGCGCCAGCAGCCAAGACGGACTAGCTGGAAACACCATATATTTT. Translating it yields CASSQDGLAGNTIYF. The V gene is TRBV4-1, the J gene TRBJ1-3; D remains ambiguous. The CDR3 loop spans 15 amino acids. Trimming cost V 0 bases and J 2 bases, with 8 bases left between them. Germline-derived CDR1 and CDR2 are MGHRA and YSYEKL.

V is TRBV12-5 and J is TRBJ1-1; D may be TRBD1 (5 bases). The CDR3 is 15 amino acids. Germline V gene data show CDR1 as LGHNT and CDR2 as FRNRAP. The V end was cut by 2 bases, the J end by 10 bases, with 20 bases between. CDR3 sequence (DNA): TGTGCTAGTGGTTTGTTAAATTGGGGCTCGGATGGAGCTTTCTTT. It yields the protein CASGLLNWGSDGAFF.

The chain recombines TRBV7-2 with TRBJ2-1, with a possible D match to TRBD2 (5 bases). Germline values: CDR1 SGHTA, CDR2 FQGNSA. This CDR3 region has 16 residues. V was cut by 1 base and J by 0 bases, with 10 bases left in between. The CDR3 DNA sequence: TGTGCCAGCAGCTTAGATGTAGCGAGCTCCTACAATGAGCAGTTCTTC. This codes for CASSLDVASSYNEQFF.

This chain joins TRBV18 and TRBJ1-6; no firm D call. CDR3 length equals 19 residues. Germline loops: CDR1 KGHSH, CDR2 LQKENI. Trimming shortened V by 2 bases and J by 1 base, and 18 bases separated the two germline ends. Here the CDR3 reads CASSPNNVRVGSYNSPLHF. In DNA, the CDR3 is TGTGCCAGCTCACCAAACAATGTCCGGGTTGGATCCTATAATTCACCCCTCCACTTT.

The CDR3 bases are TGTGCCAGCAGCCAAGAGTTCTCCAGGGGGTACGAGCAGTACTTC. As protein: CASSQEFSRGYEQYF. The chain recombines TRBV4-2 with TRBJ2-7, with 7 bases matching TRBD1. Germline V gene sequence: CDR1 LGHNA, CDR2 YNFKEQ. Trimming at V came to 0 bases and at J to 4 bases, leaving 6 bases not matched to a gene. The CDR3 is 15 residues long.

The rearrangement uses TRBV27 and TRBJ1-2, with TRBD1 matching over 9 bases. V shed 8 bases and J 6 bases; nucleotides not matched to a gene: 10. The CDR3 length is 14 residues. Germline CDR1 MNHEY, CDR2 SMNVEV (reference sequence). This CDR3 reads CASGDRVSRDGYTF. CDR3 bases: TGTGCCAGCGGGGACAGGGTCTCGCGGGATGGCTACACCTTC.

The genes are TRBV6-5 and TRBJ1-1; TRBD1 is a possible D gene (5 bases). CDR3 length: 13 residues. Trimming removed 7 bases from V and 0 bases from J, with 9 bases in between. Per germline, CDR1 MNHEY and CDR2 SVGAGI. CDR3 bases: TGTGCCAGCACAGACAGCGTGAACACTGAAGCTTTCTTT. Translating it yields CASTDSVNTEAFF.

This clone was counted a single time. The chain has TRBV21-1 and TRBJ2-1; TRBD2 reflects the table's D call only, with no check against the DNA. TRBV21-1 is recorded as a pseudogene. The CDR3 length is 14 residues. The CDR3 sequence: CASRNRVQYNEQFF. The CDR3 bases are TGTGCCAGCCGTAACCGGGTCCAATACAATGAGCAGTTCTTC.

The DNA of the CDR3 is TGTGCCAGCAGCTTAAAGTTTTCAGGGGGCAACGTTAATTCACCCCTCCACTTT. Translated, it gives CASSLKFSGGNVNSPLHF. V usage is TRBV13 and J usage is TRBJ1-6; 8 bases agree with TRBD1. J gave up 6 bases and V 2 bases, and 12 bases lay outside the gene matches. This CDR3 has 18 residues. Germline V lookup: CDR1 PRHDT, CDR2 FYEKMQ (reference sequence).

V usage is TRBV15 and J usage is TRBJ1-2, with D possibly being TRBD1 (5 bases). CDR3 length: 13 amino acids. V was cut by 5 bases and J by 4 bases, with 11 bases left in between. CDR1 and CDR2 from the germline V gene are LNHNV and YYDKDF (reference sequence). The chain's CDR3 is CATSETGGYGYTF. In DNA form, the CDR3 reads TGTGCCACCAGCGAGACCGGGGGCTATGGCTACACCTTC.

The V call is TRBV14, the J call TRBJ1-2; TRBD1 agrees at 8 bases. This CDR3 is built from 17 residues. CDR1 SGHDN and CDR2 FVKESK come from the germline V gene. V lost 3 bases, J lost 0 bases, and 9 bases stayed unmatched. The CDR3, as DNA: TGTGCCAGCAGCCATCCGGGACAGGCCCTCTCTAACTATGGCTACACCTTC. Amino acids: CASSHPGQALSNYGYTF. Filled out from reference TRBV14 and TRBJ1-2, the complete variable domain reads EAGVTQFPSHSVIEKGQTVTLRCDPISGHDNLYWYRRVMGKEIKFLLHFVKESKQDESGMPNNRFLAERTGGTYSTLKVQPAELEDSGVYFCASSHPGQALSNYGYTFGSGTRLTVV.

This chain connects TRBV4-2 to TRBJ2-3; tentative D call: TRBD1 (6 bases). The V gene lost 4 bases and the J gene lost 2 bases, with 13 bases spanning the gap. CDR1 and CDR2 from the germline V gene are LGHNA and YNFKEQ. CDR3 size: 15 residues. CDR3 DNA: TGTGCCAGCAGCCCAACGACAGGACCCACAGATACGCAGTATTTT. This codes for CASSPTTGPTDTQYF.

The chain recombines TRBV6-2 or TRBV6-3 with TRBJ1-5; D uncertain. CDR3 size: 12 residues. Germline CDR1 and CDR2: MNHEY and SVGEGT. V dropped 2 bases and J dropped 6 bases, with 5 bases sitting between them. CDR3 sequence reads: CASSYASQPQHF. CDR3 coding DNA: TGTGCCAGCAGTTACGCTAGTCAGCCCCAGCATTTT.

The chain joins TRBV19 to TRBJ2-6, with D perhaps TRBD1 (5 bases). Trimming took off 3 bases at V and 2 bases at J, with 26 bases between the two ends. Per germline, CDR1 LNHDA and CDR2 SQIVND (reference sequence). CDR3 length: 21 residues. The CDR3: CASSIPFMGPRRIPGANVLTF. CDR3 nucleotide sequence: TGTGCCAGTAGTATTCCTTTCATGGGGCCCCGGCGTATCCCTGGGGCCAACGTCCTGACTTTC.

As concerns this clone: The junction shows a germline mismatch at one end, possibly a read error. This CDR3 reads CARSFEEGGAGEKLFF. The CDR3 nucleotides are TGTGCCCGCAGTTTCGAGGAGGGGGGGGCCGGAGAAAAACTGTTTTTT. The chain joins TRBV28 to TRBJ1-4, with a tentative D call TRBD1 (6 bases). The CDR3 loop spans 16 amino acids. Per the germline V gene, CDR1 is MDHEN and CDR2 is SYDVKM.

The gene calls are TRBV5-1 and TRBJ2-3, with 11 bases identical to TRBD2. This CDR3 contains 15 residues. V dropped 7 bases and J dropped 2; count of bases not matched to a gene: 6. Germline lookup yields CDR1 SGHRS and CDR2 YFSETQ. The CDR3 DNA reads TGCGCCAGCTACCAGACTAGCGGGGACACAGATACGCAGTATTTT. Translation gives CASYQTSGDTDTQYF.

The sample holds one count of this clone. The rearrangement links TRBV6-6 to TRBJ1-2; D perhaps matches TRBD1 (5 bases). In germline, CDR1 is MNHNY, CDR2 SVGAGI (reference sequence). The CDR3 consists of 15 residues. With 2 bases removed from V and 3 bases from J, the gap between germline ends came to 13 bases. The CDR3 sequence: CASSYPGGADYGYTF. CDR3 in DNA: TGTGCCAGCAGTTACCCGGGAGGGGCAGACTATGGCTACACCTTC.

The chain has TRBV19 and TRBJ1-2, with 11 bases lining up with TRBD1. V trimming: 6 bases; J trimming: 0 bases; junction bases outside the gene matches: 9. This CDR3 spans 17 amino acids. CDR1 LNHDA and CDR2 SQIVND come from the germline V gene (reference sequence). The CDR3 bases are TGTGCCAGTAGGGGGGACAGGGGGTACCAAGCTAACTATGGCTACACCTTC. Its protein product is CASRGDRGYQANYGYTF.

This clone has a handful of counts. V gene TRBV6-4 combines with J gene TRBJ2-3, with a tentative D call TRBD2 (6 bases). The CDR3 has 14 amino acids. V was shortened by 4 bases and J by 1 base, with 9 bases between the two germline ends. CDR1 is MRHNA, CDR2 SNTAGT, per germline. CDR3 protein: CASSGGGGTDTQYF. CDR3 nucleotide sequence: TGTGCCAGCAGTGGGGGCGGGGGCACAGATACGCAGTATTTT.

This clone was seen a single time. The J gene is TRBJ1-1, the V gene TRBV27; a weak D match, TRBD1 (5 bases). The CDR3 consists of 13 residues. Trimming took 2 bases from V and 1 from J, leaving 5 bases between them. The germline gives CDR1 MNHEY, CDR2 SMNVEV (reference sequence). The CDR3 loop reads CASSLTGNTEAFF. CDR3 nucleotide sequence: TGTGCCAGCAGTTTAACAGGGAACACTGAAGCTTTCTTT.

This rearrangement joins TRBV6-5 to TRBJ2-6; possibly TRBD2 for D (7 bases). Trimming pared 7 bases from V and 0 bases from J, leaving 10 bases between. The CDR3 is 15 residues long. CDR1 is MNHEY, CDR2 SVGAGI, per germline. CDR3 residues: CASKRGGSGANVLTF. The DNA of the CDR3 is TGTGCCAGCAAAAGGGGGGGCTCTGGGGCCAACGTCCTGACTTTC.

The chain uses TRBV19 and TRBJ1-3; no clear D gene. V lost 1 base to trimming and J lost 0 bases, with 10 bases between them. The CDR3 consists of 16 residues. The germline CDR1 and CDR2 sequences are LNHDA and SQIVND (reference sequence). The CDR3 bases are TGTGCCAGTAGTATAGGAAGACATAGCTCTGGAAACACCATATATTTT. Translated: CASSIGRHSSGNTIYF.